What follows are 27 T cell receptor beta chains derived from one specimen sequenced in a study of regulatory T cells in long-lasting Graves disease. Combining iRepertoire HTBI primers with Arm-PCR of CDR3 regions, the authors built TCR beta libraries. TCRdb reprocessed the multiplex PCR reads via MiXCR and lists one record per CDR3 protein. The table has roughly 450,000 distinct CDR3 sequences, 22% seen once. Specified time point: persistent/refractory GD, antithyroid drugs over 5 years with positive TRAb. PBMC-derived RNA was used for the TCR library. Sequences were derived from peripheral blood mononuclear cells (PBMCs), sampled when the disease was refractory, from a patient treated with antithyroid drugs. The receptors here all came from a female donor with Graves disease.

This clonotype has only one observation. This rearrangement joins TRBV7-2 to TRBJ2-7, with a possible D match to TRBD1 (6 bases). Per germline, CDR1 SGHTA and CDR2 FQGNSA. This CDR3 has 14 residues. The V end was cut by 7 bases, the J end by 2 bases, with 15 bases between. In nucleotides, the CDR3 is TGTGCCAGCACCCAACTCAGGGGCCCCTACGAGCAGTACTTC. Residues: CASTQLRGPYEQYF.

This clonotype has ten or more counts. In DNA form, the CDR3 reads TGTGCCAGCTCACTCAGGGAACACGAGCAGTACTTC. Amino acids: CASSLREHEQYF. V is TRBV18 and J is TRBJ2-7; possibly TRBD1 for D (5 bases). The germline V gene encodes CDR1 KGHSH and CDR2 LQKENI. The V end lost 4 bases, the J end lost 5 bases, and 9 bases lay between the germline ends. There are 12 residues in the CDR3. Filled out from reference TRBV18 and TRBJ2-7, the complete variable domain reads NAGVMQNPRHLVRRRGQEARLRCSPMKGHSHVYWYRQLPEEGLKFMVYLQKENIIDESGMPKERFSAEFPKEGPSILRIQQVVRGDSAAYFCASSLREHEQYFGPGTRLTVT.

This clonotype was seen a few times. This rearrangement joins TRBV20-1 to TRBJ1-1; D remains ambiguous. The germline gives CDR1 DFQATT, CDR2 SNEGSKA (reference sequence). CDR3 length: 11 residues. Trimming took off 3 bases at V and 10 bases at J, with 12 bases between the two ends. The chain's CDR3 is CSARNTVGAFF. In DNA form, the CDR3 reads TGCAGTGCTAGGAACACGGTCGGAGCTTTCTTT.

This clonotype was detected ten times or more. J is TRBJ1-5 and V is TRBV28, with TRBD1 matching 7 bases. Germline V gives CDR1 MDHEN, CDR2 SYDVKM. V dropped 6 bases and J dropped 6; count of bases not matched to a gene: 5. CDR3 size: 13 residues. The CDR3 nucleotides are TGTGCCAGCAGGTCACAGGGGAGTCAGCCCCAGCATTTT. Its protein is CASRSQGSQPQHF.

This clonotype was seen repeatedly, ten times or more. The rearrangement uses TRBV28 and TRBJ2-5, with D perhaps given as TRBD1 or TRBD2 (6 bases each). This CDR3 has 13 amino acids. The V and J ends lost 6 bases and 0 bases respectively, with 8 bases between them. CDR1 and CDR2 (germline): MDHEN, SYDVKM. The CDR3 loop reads CASRGGYQETQYF. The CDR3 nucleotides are TGTGCCAGCAGAGGGGGGTACCAAGAGACCCAGTACTTC.

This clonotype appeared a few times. The CDR3 loop reads CASSTQRGPPHQPQHF. The CDR3 nucleotides are TGTGCCAGTAGTACGCAGAGGGGGCCCCCTCATCAGCCCCAGCATTTT. The rearrangement joins TRBV19 to TRBJ1-5; 7 bases fit TRBD1. Germline V lookup: CDR1 LNHDA, CDR2 SQIVND (reference sequence). The CDR3 is 16 amino acids. After removal of 4 bases from V and 5 bases from J, the junction contained 11 bases not matched to a gene.

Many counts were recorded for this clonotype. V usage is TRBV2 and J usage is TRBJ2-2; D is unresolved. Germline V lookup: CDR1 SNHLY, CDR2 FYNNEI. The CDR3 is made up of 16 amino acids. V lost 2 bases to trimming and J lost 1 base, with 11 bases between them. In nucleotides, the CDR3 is TGTGCCAGCAGTGAATACCCCCCCGGGAACACCGGGGAGCTGTTTTTT. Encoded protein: CASSEYPPGNTGELFF.

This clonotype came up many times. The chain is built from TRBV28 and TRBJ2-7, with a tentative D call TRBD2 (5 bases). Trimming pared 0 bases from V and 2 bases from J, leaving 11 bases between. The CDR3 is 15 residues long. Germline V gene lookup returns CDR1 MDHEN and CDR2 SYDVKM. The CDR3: CASSLWPRVTYEQYF. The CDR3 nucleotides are TGTGCCAGCAGTTTATGGCCGAGGGTTACCTACGAGCAGTACTTC. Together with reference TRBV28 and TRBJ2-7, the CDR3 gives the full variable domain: DVKVTQSSRYLVKRTGEKVFLECVQDMDHENMFWYRQDPGLGLRLIYFSYDVKMKEKGDIPEGYSVSREKKERFSLILESASTNQTSMYLCASSLWPRVTYEQYFGPGTRLTVT.

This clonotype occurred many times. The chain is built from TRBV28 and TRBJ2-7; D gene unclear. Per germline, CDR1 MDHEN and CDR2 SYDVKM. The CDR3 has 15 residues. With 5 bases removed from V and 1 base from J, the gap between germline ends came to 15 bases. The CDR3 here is CASSSPKDPSYEQYF. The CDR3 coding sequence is TGTGCCAGCAGTAGCCCAAAAGACCCTTCCTACGAGCAGTACTTC.

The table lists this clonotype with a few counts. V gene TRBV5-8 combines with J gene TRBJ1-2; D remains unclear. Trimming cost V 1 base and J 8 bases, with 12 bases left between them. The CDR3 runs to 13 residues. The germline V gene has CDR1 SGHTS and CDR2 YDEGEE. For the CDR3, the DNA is TGTGCCAGCAGCTTGAGTTATGAAAGAGGCTACACCTTC. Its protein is CASSLSYERGYTF.

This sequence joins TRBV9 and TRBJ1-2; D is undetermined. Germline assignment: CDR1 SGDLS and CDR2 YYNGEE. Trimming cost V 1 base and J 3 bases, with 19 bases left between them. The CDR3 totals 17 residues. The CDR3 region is CASSVSPRRMPYYGYTF. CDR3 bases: TGTGCCAGCAGCGTAAGTCCACGTCGAATGCCTTACTATGGCTACACCTTC.

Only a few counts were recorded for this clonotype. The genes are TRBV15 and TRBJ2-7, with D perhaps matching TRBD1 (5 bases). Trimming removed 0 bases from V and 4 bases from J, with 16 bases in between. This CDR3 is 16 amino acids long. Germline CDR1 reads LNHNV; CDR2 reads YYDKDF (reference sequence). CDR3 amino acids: CATSRDDQGRVYEQYF. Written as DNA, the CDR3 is TGTGCCACCAGCAGAGATGACCAGGGCCGAGTGTACGAGCAGTACTTC.

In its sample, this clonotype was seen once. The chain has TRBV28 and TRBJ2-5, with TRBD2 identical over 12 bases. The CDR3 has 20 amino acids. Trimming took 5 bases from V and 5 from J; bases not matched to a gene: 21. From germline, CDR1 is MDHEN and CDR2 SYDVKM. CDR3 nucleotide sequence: TGTGCCAGCAGTACAGGACTAGCGGGACGGCGAGAGGGGGCGAGGGAGACCCAGTACTTC. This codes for CASSTGLAGRREGARETQYF.

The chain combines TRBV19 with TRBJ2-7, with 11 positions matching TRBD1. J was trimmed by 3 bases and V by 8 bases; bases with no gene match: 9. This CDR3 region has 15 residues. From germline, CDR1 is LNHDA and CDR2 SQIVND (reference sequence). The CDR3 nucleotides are TGTGCCAGTTCAGGGCCGGGACAGGGGGTCTACGAGCAGTACTTC. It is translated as CASSGPGQGVYEQYF.

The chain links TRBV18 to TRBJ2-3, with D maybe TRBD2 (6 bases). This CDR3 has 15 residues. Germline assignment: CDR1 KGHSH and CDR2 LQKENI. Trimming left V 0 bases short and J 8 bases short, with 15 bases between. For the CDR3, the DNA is TGTGCCAGCTCACCACCGGGACTCGCCCGTGCTACGCAGTATTTT. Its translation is CASSPPGLARATQYF.

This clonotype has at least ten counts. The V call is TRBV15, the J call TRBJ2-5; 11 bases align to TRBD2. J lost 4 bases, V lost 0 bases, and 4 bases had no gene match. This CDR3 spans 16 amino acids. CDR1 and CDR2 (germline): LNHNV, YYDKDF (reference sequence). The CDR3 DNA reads TGTGCCACCAGCAGAGAAAATAGCGGGGGGGCAGAGACCCAGTACTTC. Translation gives CATSRENSGGAETQYF.

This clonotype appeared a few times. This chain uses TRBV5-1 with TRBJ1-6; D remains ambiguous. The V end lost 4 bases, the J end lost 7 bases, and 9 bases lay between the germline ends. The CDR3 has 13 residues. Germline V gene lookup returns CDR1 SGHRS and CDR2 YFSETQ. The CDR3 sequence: CASSRVENSPLHF. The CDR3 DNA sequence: TGCGCCAGCAGCAGGGTAGAGAATTCACCCCTCCACTTT.

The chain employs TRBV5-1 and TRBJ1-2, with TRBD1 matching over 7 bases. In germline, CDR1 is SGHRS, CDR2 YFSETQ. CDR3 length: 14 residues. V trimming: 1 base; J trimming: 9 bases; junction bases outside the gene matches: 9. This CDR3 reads CASSLRQGDYSYTF. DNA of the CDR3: TGCGCCAGCAGCTTGCGCCAGGGGGACTACAGCTACACCTTC.

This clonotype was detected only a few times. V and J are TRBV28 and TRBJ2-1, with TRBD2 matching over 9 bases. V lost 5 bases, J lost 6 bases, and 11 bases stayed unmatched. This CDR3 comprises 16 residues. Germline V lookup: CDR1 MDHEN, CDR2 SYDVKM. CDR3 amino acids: CASSTFSRGGRNEQFF. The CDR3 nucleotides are TGTGCCAGCAGTACCTTCTCGCGGGGGGGCCGCAATGAGCAGTTCTTC.

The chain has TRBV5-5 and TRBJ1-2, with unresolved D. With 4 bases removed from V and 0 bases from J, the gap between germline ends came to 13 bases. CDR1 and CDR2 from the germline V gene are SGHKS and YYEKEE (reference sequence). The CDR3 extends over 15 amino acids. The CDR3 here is CASSPTDGTNYGYTF. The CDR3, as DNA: TGTGCCAGCAGCCCCACGGACGGCACTAACTATGGCTACACCTTC.

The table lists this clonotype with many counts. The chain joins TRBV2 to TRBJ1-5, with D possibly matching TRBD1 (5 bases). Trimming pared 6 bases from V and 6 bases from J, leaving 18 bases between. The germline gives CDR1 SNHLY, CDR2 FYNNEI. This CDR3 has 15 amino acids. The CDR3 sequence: CASSAGRLIRQPQHF. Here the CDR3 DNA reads TGTGCCAGCAGCGCAGGGAGGTTAATCCGTCAGCCCCAGCATTTT.

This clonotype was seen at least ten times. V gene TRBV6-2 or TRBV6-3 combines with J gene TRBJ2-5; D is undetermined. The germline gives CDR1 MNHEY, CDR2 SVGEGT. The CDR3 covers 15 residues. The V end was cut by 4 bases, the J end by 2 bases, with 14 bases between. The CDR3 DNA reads TGTGCCAGCAGTTGGTCAAGCAGAGCGCAAGAGACCCAGTACTTC. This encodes CASSWSSRAQETQYF.

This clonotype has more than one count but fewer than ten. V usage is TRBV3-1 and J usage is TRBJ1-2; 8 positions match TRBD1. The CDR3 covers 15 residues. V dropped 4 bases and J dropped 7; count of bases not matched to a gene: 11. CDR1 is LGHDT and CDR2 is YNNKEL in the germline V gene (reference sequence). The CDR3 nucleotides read TGTGCCAGCAGCCCTCAGGACAGGGCGTCTTTTGGCTACACCTTC. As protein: CASSPQDRASFGYTF.

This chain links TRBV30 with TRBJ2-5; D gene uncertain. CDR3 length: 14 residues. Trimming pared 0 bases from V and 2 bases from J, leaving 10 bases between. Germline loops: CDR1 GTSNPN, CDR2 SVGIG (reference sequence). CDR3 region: CAWSVKVLQETQYF. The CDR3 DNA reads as TGTGCCTGGAGTGTAAAGGTCTTACAAGAGACCCAGTACTTC.

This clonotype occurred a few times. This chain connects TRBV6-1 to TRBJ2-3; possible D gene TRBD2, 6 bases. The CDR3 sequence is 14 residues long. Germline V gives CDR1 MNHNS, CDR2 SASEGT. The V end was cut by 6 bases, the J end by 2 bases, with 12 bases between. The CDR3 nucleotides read TGTGCCAGCAGCGGAGGGGTAGTCACAGATACGCAGTATTTT. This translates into CASSGGVVTDTQYF.

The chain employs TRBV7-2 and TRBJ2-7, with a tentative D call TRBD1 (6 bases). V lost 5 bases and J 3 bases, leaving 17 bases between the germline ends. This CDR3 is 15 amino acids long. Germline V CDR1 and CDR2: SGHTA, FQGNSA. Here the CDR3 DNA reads TGTGCCAGCAGCCAGGGGAACCCCTCCCTCTACGAGCAGTACTTC. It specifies CASSQGNPSLYEQYF.

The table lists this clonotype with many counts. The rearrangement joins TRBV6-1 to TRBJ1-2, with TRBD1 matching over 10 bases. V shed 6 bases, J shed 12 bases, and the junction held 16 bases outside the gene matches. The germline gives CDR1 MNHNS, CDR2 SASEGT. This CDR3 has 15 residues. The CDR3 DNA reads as TGTGCCAGCAGAGATACCGGGACAGGGGTCTTTCACGACACCTTC. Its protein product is CASRDTGTGVFHDTF.